A selection of T cell receptor beta chains follows, all from one sample in a study of cytomegalovirus exposure and HLA in healthy donors. Produced via immunoSEQ multiplex PCR; TCRdb's table is partial and in-frame only. The table lists around 190,000 clones, about 82% of them singletons. The sample comprised PBMCs. The receptors were gathered from a woman under 30 in good health and CMV-seronegative. CDR3s include the opening cysteine and the closing phenylalanine or tryptophan. The D gene is left open where the match is weak. The size of a clone is reported for some rows only, either as once, few or many, or as a class for expanded clones.

V gene: TRBV29-1; J gene: TRBJ2-7; clone size: .; D gene: TRBD1; CDR3 length: 12; CDR3 protein: CSVGTGGYEQYF; CDR3 DNA: TGCAGCGTCGGGACAGGGGGCTACGAGCAGTACTTC
V gene: TRBV27; J gene: TRBJ2-1; clone size: .; D gene: .; CDR3 length: 15; CDR3 protein: CASSLGQGKDNEQFF; CDR3 DNA: TGTGCCAGCAGCCTGGGGCAGGGTAAGGACAATGAGCAGTTCTTC
V gene: TRBV19; J gene: TRBJ1-4; clone size: few; D gene: .; CDR3 length: 15; CDR3 protein: CASTQRGEQSEKLFF; CDR3 DNA: TGTGCCAGTACCCAGCGAGGAGAGCAAAGTGAAAAACTGTTTTTT
V gene: TRBV19; J gene: TRBJ1-5; clone size: medium-sized; D gene: TRBD1; CDR3 length: 15; CDR3 protein: CASSHDREVFQPQHF; CDR3 DNA: TGTGCCAGTAGCCACGACAGGGAAGTCTTTCAGCCCCAGCATTTT
V gene: TRBV5-1; J gene: TRBJ1-2; clone size: .; D gene: TRBD1; CDR3 length: 17; CDR3 protein: CASSLYAAGGPSYGYTF; CDR3 DNA: TGCGCCAGCAGCTTGTATGCCGCAGGGGGCCCGTCCTATGGCTACACCTTC
V gene: TRBV5-1; J gene: TRBJ2-3; clone size: once; D gene: TRBD2; CDR3 length: 14; CDR3 protein: CASSGLAGGDTQYF; CDR3 DNA: TGCGCCAGCAGCGGACTAGCGGGGGGAGATACGCAGTATTTT
V gene: TRBV6-4; J gene: TRBJ1-2; clone size: many; D gene: .; CDR3 length: 16; CDR3 protein: CASSDTPFPFSYGYTF; CDR3 DNA: TGTGCCAGCAGTGACACCCCTTTTCCATTTAGCTATGGCTACACCTTC
V gene: TRBV19; J gene: TRBJ2-1; clone size: .; D gene: .; CDR3 length: 12; CDR3 protein: CASGLTYNEQFF; CDR3 DNA: TGTGCTTCGGGACTCACCTACAATGAGCAGTTCTTC
V gene: TRBV5-3; J gene: TRBJ1-1; clone size: .; D gene: TRBD1; CDR3 length: 19; CDR3 protein: CARSLVVHKRGTDNTEAFF; CDR3 DNA: TGTGCCAGAAGCTTGGTTGTCCACAAGAGAGGGACAGATAACACTGAAGCTTTCTTT
V gene: TRBV9; J gene: TRBJ2-1; clone size: .; D gene: .; CDR3 length: 14; CDR3 protein: CASSVDPGSNEQFF; CDR3 DNA: TGTGCCAGCAGCGTAGATCCTGGGAGTAATGAGCAGTTCTTC
V gene: TRBV6-5; J gene: TRBJ1-5; clone size: .; D gene: .; CDR3 length: 15; CDR3 protein: CASKSGDRSRQPQHF; CDR3 DNA: TGTGCCAGCAAATCCGGAGACAGGTCCCGCCAGCCCCAGCATTTT
V gene: TRBV19; J gene: TRBJ2-7; clone size: .; D gene: TRBD2; CDR3 length: 15; CDR3 protein: CASSTLAGGSHEQYF; CDR3 DNA: TGTGCCAGTAGTACATTAGCGGGAGGGAGCCACGAGCAGTACTTC
V gene: TRBV6-1; J gene: TRBJ1-5; clone size: .; D gene: .; CDR3 length: 16; CDR3 protein: CASSDHGAGVNQPQHF; CDR3 DNA: TGTGCCAGCAGTGACCACGGGGCAGGGGTCAATCAGCCCCAGCATTTT
V gene: TRBV30; J gene: TRBJ1-6; clone size: .; D gene: TRBD1; CDR3 length: 14; CDR3 protein: CAWRAQGGFSPLHF; CDR3 DNA: TGTGCCTGGAGGGCTCAGGGGGGCTTCTCACCCCTCCACTTT
V gene: TRBV10-3; J gene: TRBJ1-4; clone size: .; D gene: TRBD1; CDR3 length: 15; CDR3 protein: CAISEGGGGNEKLFF; CDR3 DNA: TGTGCCATCAGTGAGGGAGGGGGCGGCAATGAAAAACTGTTTTTT
V gene: TRBV19; J gene: TRBJ1-1; clone size: .; D gene: .; CDR3 length: 16; CDR3 protein: CASSIVKPIMNTEAFF; CDR3 DNA: TGTGCCAGTAGTATAGTAAAGCCTATCATGAACACTGAAGCTTTCTTT
V gene: TRBV11-2; J gene: TRBJ2-7; clone size: .; D gene: .; CDR3 length: 15; CDR3 protein: CASSLGGGTAGEQYF; CDR3 DNA: TGTGCCAGCAGCTTAGGAGGCGGGACAGCGGGCGAGCAGTACTTC
V gene: TRBV30; J gene: TRBJ1-2; clone size: .; D gene: .; CDR3 length: 14; CDR3 protein: CAWNPDSTNYGYTF; CDR3 DNA: TGTGCCTGGAACCCAGACAGTACTAACTATGGCTACACCTTC
V gene: TRBV6-5; J gene: TRBJ2-4; clone size: .; D gene: .; CDR3 length: 13; CDR3 protein: CASSLEYGNIQYF; CDR3 DNA: TGTGCCAGCAGTTTGGAGTATGGAAACATTCAGTACTTC
V gene: TRBV12-5; J gene: TRBJ1-2; clone size: .; D gene: .; CDR3 length: 13; CDR3 protein: CASGSTSSGGYTF; CDR3 DNA: TGTGCTAGTGGTTCGACATCGTCCGGTGGCTACACCTTC
V gene: TRBV7-2; J gene: TRBJ2-1; clone size: .; D gene: .; CDR3 length: 15; CDR3 protein: CASSLIGAYYNEQFF; CDR3 DNA: TGTGCCAGCAGCTTGATAGGGGCCTACTACAATGAGCAGTTCTTC
V gene: TRBV7-2; J gene: TRBJ2-7; clone size: .; D gene: .; CDR3 length: 16; CDR3 protein: CASSADTTRLSYEQYF; CDR3 DNA: TGTGCCAGCAGCGCAGACACAACTAGACTCTCCTACGAGCAGTACTTC
V gene: TRBV9; J gene: TRBJ2-5; clone size: .; D gene: TRBD2; CDR3 length: 16; CDR3 protein: CASSVGASGLGGTQYF; CDR3 DNA: TGTGCCAGCAGCGTAGGGGCTAGCGGGCTAGGAGGGACCCAGTACTTC
V gene: TRBV7-3; J gene: TRBJ2-7; clone size: .; D gene: TRBD1; CDR3 length: 14; CDR3 protein: CASSLDRGVSEQYF; CDR3 DNA: TGTGCCAGCAGCTTGGACAGGGGAGTATCCGAGCAGTACTTC
V gene: TRBV12-5; J gene: TRBJ1-3; clone size: .; D gene: TRBD1; CDR3 length: 15; CDR3 protein: CASGEGQSSGNTIYF; CDR3 DNA: TGTGCTAGTGGTGAGGGACAGAGCTCTGGAAACACCATATATTTT
V gene: TRBV27; J gene: TRBJ2-2; clone size: .; D gene: .; CDR3 length: 14; CDR3 protein: CASSLGSAAGELFF; CDR3 DNA: TGTGCCAGCAGTTTAGGGAGTGCGGCCGGGGAGCTGTTTTTT
V gene: TRBV10-3; J gene: TRBJ2-2; clone size: .; D gene: .; CDR3 length: 15; CDR3 protein: CAIGGQSANTGELFF; CDR3 DNA: TGTGCCATCGGCGGACAGAGCGCGAACACCGGGGAGCTGTTTTTT
V gene: TRBV13; J gene: TRBJ1-3; clone size: .; D gene: .; CDR3 length: 14; CDR3 protein: CASIRGGTGNTIYF; CDR3 DNA: TGTGCCAGCATCCGCGGGGGGACTGGAAACACCATATATTTT
V gene: TRBV11-3; J gene: TRBJ1-1; clone size: .; D gene: .; CDR3 length: 15; CDR3 protein: CASSLGGLPNTEAFF; CDR3 DNA: TGTGCCAGCAGCTTAGGGGGACTCCCGAACACTGAAGCTTTCTTT
V gene: TRBV4-1; J gene: TRBJ1-2; clone size: .; D gene: .; CDR3 length: 18; CDR3 protein: CASSQPGQEIGPYDGYTF; CDR3 DNA: TGCGCCAGCAGCCAGCCGGGACAAGAAATTGGGCCTTATGATGGCTACACCTTC
V gene: TRBV12-5; J gene: TRBJ2-5; clone size: .; D gene: TRBD2; CDR3 length: 16; CDR3 protein: CASGPARGVRSETQYF; CDR3 DNA: TGTGCTAGTGGTCCCGCTCGGGGGGTTAGGTCGGAGACCCAGTACTTC
V gene: TRBV20-1; J gene: TRBJ1-2; clone size: .; D gene: .; CDR3 length: 11; CDR3 protein: CSARQEDGYTF; CDR3 DNA: TGCAGTGCCCGACAGGAAGATGGCTACACCTTC
V gene: TRBV6-5; J gene: TRBJ1-2; clone size: .; D gene: .; CDR3 length: 13; CDR3 protein: CASSYSANYGYTF; CDR3 DNA: TGTGCCAGCAGTTACTCGGCCAACTATGGCTACACCTTC
V gene: TRBV28; J gene: TRBJ1-2; clone size: .; D gene: TRBD1; CDR3 length: 18; CDR3 protein: CASSFFPRTGDDDYGYTF; CDR3 DNA: TGTGCCAGCAGTTTTTTCCCCCGGACAGGGGATGACGACTATGGCTACACCTTC